Below, 22 T cell receptor beta chains from the same sample are listed, as sequenced in a study of blood T cell repertoires in COVID-19. Repertoires were generated with immunoSEQ multiplex PCR, while TCRdb's copy carries only in-frame clones and drops some. The table includes approximately 85,000 clones, roughly four fifths detected once. Sequencing was performed on peripheral blood. Every receptor here comes from a human donor in a cohort sampled during active COVID-19.

This sequence joins TRBV18 and TRBJ2-2, with 9 nucleotides matching TRBD1. Trimming removed 3 bases from V and 5 bases from J; junction bases left unmatched: 10. The CDR3 runs 17 residues. Germline V CDR1 and CDR2: KGHSH, LQKENI. In DNA, the CDR3 is TGTGCCAGCTCACCTCCCGGACAGGGGTTGCGGACCGGGGAGCTGTTTTTT. Its protein is CASSPPGQGLRTGELFF.

This clone was found once. This rearrangement joins TRBV18 to TRBJ1-1, with TRBD1 matching 8 bases. CDR1 KGHSH and CDR2 LQKENI come from the germline V gene. Trimming removed 2 bases from V and 3 bases from J; junction bases left unmatched: 5. This CDR3 has 15 residues. The CDR3 nucleotides are TGTGCCAGCTCACCAACGCAGGGGGCGGACACTGAAGCTTTCTTT. It is translated as CASSPTQGADTEAFF.

This chain links TRBV19 with TRBJ1-5; TRBD1 aligns across 10 bases. CDR1 and CDR2 (germline): LNHDA, SQIVND (reference sequence). CDR3 length: 15 amino acids. J gave up 6 bases and V 5 bases, and 7 bases lay outside the gene matches. For the CDR3, the DNA is TGTGCCAGTAGTGAAATAGGGACAGGGGCTCAGCCCCAGCATTTT. Translation gives CASSEIGTGAQPQHF.

CDR3 sequence: CARSPGQEKMSSGNTIYF. In DNA form, the CDR3 reads TGTGCCAGAAGCCCCGGACAGGAAAAAATGAGCTCTGGAAACACCATATATTTT. The chain recombines TRBV5-3 with TRBJ1-3, with 7 bases that match TRBD1. TRBV5-3 is annotated as an ORF whose role is uncertain. The CDR3 is 18 residues long. V shed 4 bases, J shed 0 bases, and the junction held 13 bases outside the gene matches.

The rearrangement links TRBV10-3 to TRBJ1-2, with 9 bases fitting TRBD1. Germline V gives CDR1 ENHRY, CDR2 SYGVKD. This CDR3 contains 15 residues. J was trimmed by 1 base and V by 9 bases; bases with no gene match: 9. As DNA, the CDR3 is TGTGCCATTGCCCCGGGACAGGGCCGTAACTATGGCTACACCTTC. Amino acid sequence: CAIAPGQGRNYGYTF.

This chain connects TRBV25-1 to TRBJ1-3; the match to TRBD1 covers 11 bases. The V segment lost 3 bases and the J segment 4 bases; nucleotides outside the gene matches: 5. Germline CDR1 is MGHDK and CDR2 is SYGVNS. The CDR3 covers 16 residues. The CDR3 protein is CASSDGQGARGNTIYF. CDR3 nucleotides: TGTGCCAGCAGTGACGGACAGGGGGCGCGCGGAAACACCATATATTTT.

The rearrangement joins TRBV18 to TRBJ1-4, with no clear D. V lost 1 base to trimming and J lost 3 bases, with 12 bases between them. The germline CDR1 and CDR2 sequences are KGHSH and LQKENI. CDR3 length equals 16 residues. The CDR3 DNA reads as TGTGCCAGCTCACCACTCCGGCGGGAGGCTAATGAAAAACTGTTTTTT. Encoded protein: CASSPLRREANEKLFF.

J is TRBJ1-3 and V is TRBV9, with D unclear. Germline CDR1 SGDLS, CDR2 YYNGEE. The CDR3 has 16 amino acids. V gave up 4 bases and J gave up 2 bases, with 16 bases separating them. The CDR3 here is CASSSTTRRAGNTIYF. The CDR3 nucleotides read TGTGCCAGCAGCTCGACGACGAGGAGGGCTGGAAACACCATATATTTT.

This chain joins TRBV5-1 and TRBJ1-1; no definite D call. The CDR3 has 13 amino acids. The V gene lost 2 bases and the J gene lost 1 base, with 6 bases spanning the gap. CDR1 is SGHRS and CDR2 is YFSETQ in the germline V gene. CDR3 coding DNA: TGCGCCAGCAGCTTTTCGTGGAACACTGAAGCTTTCTTT. This sequence encodes CASSFSWNTEAFF.

J is TRBJ2-5 and V is TRBV2, with TRBD2 matching over 10 bases. This CDR3 contains 15 residues. Germline V gene lookup returns CDR1 SNHLY and CDR2 FYNNEI. V shed 3 bases, J shed 3 bases, and the junction held 4 bases outside the gene matches. CDR3 residues: CASSDNGLAEETQYF. In DNA, the CDR3 is TGTGCCAGCAGTGACAACGGACTAGCGGAAGAGACCCAGTACTTC.

V gene TRBV7-9 combines with J gene TRBJ1-2; no clear D gene. V dropped 1 base and J dropped 4 bases, with 10 bases sitting between them. Germline V lookup: CDR1 SEHNR, CDR2 FQNEAQ (reference sequence). The CDR3 has 14 residues. The CDR3 coding sequence is TGTGCCAGCAGCTTAGAGTTGCAGTCCTATGGCTACACCTTC. It translates to CASSLELQSYGYTF. The whole variable domain, filled in from reference TRBV7-9 and TRBJ1-2, reads DTGVSQNPRHKITKRGQNVTFRCDPISEHNRLYWYRQTLGQGPEFLTYFQNEAQLEKSRLLSDRFSAERPKGSFSTLEIQRTEQGDSAMYLCASSLELQSYGYTFGSGTRLTVV.

The chain couples TRBV9 to TRBJ2-3; TRBD1 aligns across 7 bases. The CDR3 consists of 16 residues. The germline V gene has CDR1 SGDLS and CDR2 YYNGEE. Trimming at V came to 0 bases and at J to 3 bases, leaving 7 bases not matched to a gene. The CDR3 reads CASSVETGSITDTQYF. In nucleotides, the CDR3 is TGTGCCAGCAGCGTAGAGACAGGGAGTATTACAGATACGCAGTATTTT.

The V gene is TRBV28, the J gene TRBJ2-5, with D tentatively TRBD1 (6 bases). With 6 bases removed from V and 0 bases from J, the gap between germline ends came to 17 bases. The V gene's germline CDR1 is MDHEN and CDR2 SYDVKM. The CDR3 spans 16 residues. CDR3 in amino acids: CASSLRGRHYQETQYF. Here the CDR3 DNA reads TGTGCCAGCAGCCTTAGGGGGAGACACTACCAAGAGACCCAGTACTTC.

The J gene is TRBJ2-1, the V gene TRBV6-1; D is undetermined. Trimming stripped 3 bases from V and 4 bases from J, with 10 bases between. The CDR3 is 14 amino acids. Germline loops: CDR1 MNHNS, CDR2 SASEGT. The DNA of the CDR3 is TGTGCCAGCAGTGACAGAAACAGTTACAATGAGCAGTTCTTC. Translating gives CASSDRNSYNEQFF.

This chain uses TRBV2 with TRBJ2-2, with D possibly TRBD2 on 5 matching bases. This CDR3 is built from 14 residues. V was trimmed by 3 bases and J by 6 bases, leaving 11 bases between them. The germline V gene has CDR1 SNHLY and CDR2 FYNNEI. The CDR3 DNA reads as TGTGCCAGCAGTGACTTGACCGGGGCCGGGGAGCTGTTTTTT. Residues: CASSDLTGAGELFF.

V usage is TRBV13 and J usage is TRBJ2-3, with D unresolved. The V and J ends lost 4 bases and 2 bases respectively, with 7 bases between them. CDR1 is PRHDT, CDR2 FYEKMQ, per germline (reference sequence). This CDR3 contains 13 residues. The CDR3 sequence is CASSSSPTDTQYF. The CDR3 DNA sequence: TGTGCCAGCAGCTCCTCCCCCACAGATACGCAGTATTTT. The full variable domain, with the rest looked up from reference TRBV13 and TRBJ2-3, is AAGVIQSPRHLIKEKRETATLKCYPIPRHDTVYWYQQGPGQDPQFLISFYEKMQSDKGSIPDRFSAQQFSDYHSELNMSSLELGDSALYFCASSSSPTDTQYFGPGTRLTVL.

The chain employs TRBV11-2 and TRBJ1-1; D gene unclear. CDR1 and CDR2 from the germline V gene are SGHAT and FQNNGV. CDR3 length equals 13 residues. V gave up 0 bases and J gave up 6 bases, with 8 bases separating them. The CDR3 sequence: CASSLEPEAEAFF. As DNA, the CDR3 is TGTGCCAGCAGCTTAGAGCCTGAGGCTGAAGCTTTCTTT.

The chain uses TRBV4-1 and TRBJ1-4; 9 bases map to TRBD1. Per the germline V gene, CDR1 is MGHRA and CDR2 is YSYEKL. After removal of 4 bases from V and 3 bases from J, the junction contained 12 bases not matched to a gene. The CDR3 runs to 18 residues. For the CDR3, the DNA is TGCGCCAGCAGCCTGGGACAGGGAGGAAGAGGGGCTAATGAAAAACTGTTTTTT. It encodes CASSLGQGGRGANEKLFF.

This CDR3 is CASSFGQGGGYTF. CDR3 in DNA: TGTGCCAGCAGCTTCGGACAGGGGGGTGGCTACACCTTC. This chain connects TRBV7-2 to TRBJ1-2, with TRBD1 matching over 10 bases. The trim removed 3 bases at V and 7 bases at J, leaving 2 bases unmatched. The CDR3 totals 13 residues. Germline loops: CDR1 SGHTA, CDR2 FQGNSA. Drawing the rest from reference TRBV7-2 and TRBJ1-2, the complete variable domain is GAGVSQSPSNKVTEKGKDVELRCDPISGHTALYWYRQSLGQGLEFLIYFQGNSAPDKSGLPSDRFSAERTGGSVSTLTIQRTQQEDSAVYLCASSFGQGGGYTFGSGTRLTVV.

This clone occurred once. This chain joins TRBV10-2 and TRBJ1-2, with D hard to call. Germline values: CDR1 WSHSY, CDR2 SAAADI. The V end lost 2 bases, the J end lost 7 bases, and 17 bases lay between the germline ends. The CDR3 has 15 amino acids. The CDR3 nucleotides are TGCGCCAGCAGTGAGCCCGGGTCAACCAGTCGTGGCTACACCTTC. As protein: CASSEPGSTSRGYTF.

The rearrangement joins TRBV19 to TRBJ1-6; TRBD1 matches 7 bases. Germline V gives CDR1 LNHDA, CDR2 SQIVND (reference sequence). There are 14 residues in the CDR3. Unmatched junction bases numbered 10, after V lost 7 bases and J lost 10 bases. The CDR3 bases are TGTGCCAGTACCCCGACAGGGTCAGGCTCACCCCTCCACTTT. Residues: CASTPTGSGSPLHF.

The chain joins TRBV10-3 to TRBJ2-5; no clear D. The germline V and J ends were trimmed by 4 bases and 5 bases, with 5 bases remaining between them. Germline V gives CDR1 ENHRY, CDR2 SYGVKD. The CDR3 loop spans 11 amino acids. CDR3 DNA sequence: TGTGCCATCAGTGCAGATGAGACCCAGTACTTC. The encoded protein is CAISADETQYF.